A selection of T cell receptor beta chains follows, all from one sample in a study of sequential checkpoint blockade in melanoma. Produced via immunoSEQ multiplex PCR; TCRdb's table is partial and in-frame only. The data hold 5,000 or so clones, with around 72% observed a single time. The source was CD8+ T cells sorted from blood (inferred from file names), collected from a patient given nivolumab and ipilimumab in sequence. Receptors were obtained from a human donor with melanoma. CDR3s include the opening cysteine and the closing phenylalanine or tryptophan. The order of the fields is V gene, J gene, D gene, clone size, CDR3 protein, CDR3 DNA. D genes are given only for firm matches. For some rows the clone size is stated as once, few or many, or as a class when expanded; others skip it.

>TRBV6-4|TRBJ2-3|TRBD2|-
CASKEASGGAGTQYF
TGTGCCAGCAAAGAAGCTAGCGGGGGGGCTGGTACGCAGTATTTT
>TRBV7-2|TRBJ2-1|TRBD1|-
CASSSGTANEQFF
TGTGCCAGCAGCTCCGGGACAGCCAATGAGCAGTTCTTC
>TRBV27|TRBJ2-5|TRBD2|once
CASSLTAPSGNQETQYF
TGTGCCAGCAGTTTAACGGCACCAAGCGGGAACCAAGAGACCCAGTACTTC
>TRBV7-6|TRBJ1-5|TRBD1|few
CASSRGQGQPQHF
TGTGCCAGCAGCCGTGGACAGGGTCAGCCCCAGCATTTT
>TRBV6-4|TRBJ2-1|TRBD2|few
CASSDLAGGYNEQFF
TGTGCCAGCAGTGACTTAGCGGGGGGCTACAATGAGCAGTTCTTC
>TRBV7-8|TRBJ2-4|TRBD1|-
CASSRTGGASKNIQYF
TGTGCCAGCAGCAGAACAGGGGGCGCTTCCAAAAACATTCAGTACTTC
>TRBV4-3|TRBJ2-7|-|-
CASSQLIEGNYEQYF
TGCGCCAGCAGCCAACTAATCGAGGGTAACTACGAGCAGTACTTC
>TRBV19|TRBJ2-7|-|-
CASSMRGITEQYF
TGTGCCAGTAGTATGAGAGGGATTACCGAGCAGTACTTC
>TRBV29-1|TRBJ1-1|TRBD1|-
CSVVPGQANTEAFF
TGCAGCGTAGTACCGGGACAGGCGAACACTGAAGCTTTCTTT
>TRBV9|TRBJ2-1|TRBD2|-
CASSVAHLDGRGGAYNEQFF
TGTGCCAGCAGCGTAGCACACTTGGACGGGCGGGGGGGCGCCTACAATGAGCAGTTCTTC
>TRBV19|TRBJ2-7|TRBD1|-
CASSGDSSYEQYF
TGTGCCAGTAGTGGGGACAGCTCCTACGAGCAGTACTTC
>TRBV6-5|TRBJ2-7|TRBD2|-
CASSFTSGGDSYEQYF
TGTGCCAGCAGTTTCACTAGCGGGGGGGACTCCTACGAGCAGTACTTC
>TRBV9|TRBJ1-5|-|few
CASSATGYSNQPQHF
TGTGCCAGCAGCGCGACAGGTTATAGCAATCAGCCCCAGCATTTT
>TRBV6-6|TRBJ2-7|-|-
CASSYSDTYEQYF
TGTGCCAGCAGTTACTCGGACACCTACGAGCAGTACTTC
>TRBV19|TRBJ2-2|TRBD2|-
CASRPITRGAGRRTGELFF
TGTGCCAGTAGACCAATAACCCGGGGAGCGGGGCGACGCACCGGGGAGCTGTTTTTT
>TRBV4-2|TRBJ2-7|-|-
CASSQMAGSSYEQYF
TGTGCCAGCAGCCAAATGGCGGGGAGCTCCTACGAGCAGTACTTC
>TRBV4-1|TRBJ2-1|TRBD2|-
CASSPLVPAGGSYNEQFF
TGCGCCAGCAGCCCCCTCGTGCCGGCGGGGGGTTCCTACAATGAGCAGTTCTTC